This T cell receptor (beta chain) was documented in a study of PD-1 blockade in classical Hodgkin lymphoma. Sequencing was performed with immunoSEQ multiplex PCR; in TCRdb, only in-frame clones are kept and a portion is missing. In the table there are fewer than 45,000 clones, around 64% of which are singletons. Described time point: cycle 4 day 1 (C4D1), after five to seven weeks of nivolumab. All patients experienced relapse after autologous stem cell transplantation, and brentuximab vedotin exposure was variable. V was pared by 4 bases and J by 0 bases, with 10 bases between. This CDR3 contains 14 residues. Germline CDR1 reads SQVTM; CDR2 reads ANQGSEA.

The specimen comprised peripheral blood mononuclear cells (PBMCs), sampled before the fourth cycle of nivolumab. This receptor was obtained from a human donor with classical Hodgkin lymphoma. The chain links TRBV29-1 to TRBJ2-1, with D perhaps given as TRBD1 or TRBD2 (5 bases each). CDR3 DNA sequence: TGCAGCGTTGTGGGGGTACGCTCCTACAATGAGCAGTTCTTC. It yields the protein CSVVGVRSYNEQFF.